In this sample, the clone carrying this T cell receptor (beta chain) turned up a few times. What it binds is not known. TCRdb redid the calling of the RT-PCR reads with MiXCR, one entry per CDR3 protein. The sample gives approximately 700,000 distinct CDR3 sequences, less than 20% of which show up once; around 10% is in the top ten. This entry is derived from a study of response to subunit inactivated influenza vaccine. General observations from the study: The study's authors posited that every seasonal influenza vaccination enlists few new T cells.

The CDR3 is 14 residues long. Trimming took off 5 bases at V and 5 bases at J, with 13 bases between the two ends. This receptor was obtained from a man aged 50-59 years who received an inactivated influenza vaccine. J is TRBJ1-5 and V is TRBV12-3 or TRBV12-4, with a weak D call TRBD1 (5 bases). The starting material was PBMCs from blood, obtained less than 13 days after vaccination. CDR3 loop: CASSPGPGHQPQHF. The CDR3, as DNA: TGTGCCAGCAGTCCAGGGCCTGGTCATCAGCCCCAGCATTTT.